These 27 T cell receptor beta chains were all obtained from the same sample, sequenced in a study of Graves' ophthalmopathy and Graves' hyperthyroidism. From RNA, the CDR3 regions of TCR beta chains were amplified and sequenced. Second-round multiplex PCR came after first-round RT-PCR with HTBI primers. Each CDR3 protein gets one entry after TCRdb re-called the multiplex PCR reads with MiXCR. The sample contains 340,000 or so distinct CDR3 sequences, roughly a sixth of which appear only once. The sample comprised peripheral blood. Receptor source: an adult man with Graves' ophthalmopathy.

This clonotype showed up just once. This may be a read error, as it is one base from a much larger clone. J is TRBJ1-6 and V is TRBV6-1; D possibly corresponds to TRBD1 (5 bases). The CDR3 is made up of 13 amino acids. In germline, CDR1 is MNHNS, CDR2 SASEGT. The CDR3 nucleotides are TGTGCCACACAGGAGAACTATAATTTACCCCTCCACTTT. Translated, it gives CATQENYNLPLHF.

This clonotype was observed many times. The chain recombines TRBV20-1 with TRBJ1-5; 12 bases line up with TRBD1. After removal of 2 bases from V and 7 bases from J, the junction contained 3 bases not matched to a gene. The germline V gene encodes CDR1 DFQATT and CDR2 SNEGSKA (reference sequence). The CDR3 length is 14 residues. Here the CDR3 reads CSARKGTGGQPQHF. CDR3 in DNA: TGCAGTGCTAGAAAGGGGACAGGGGGCCAGCCCCAGCATTTT.

This clonotype was found many times. The chain combines TRBV28 with TRBJ1-2; no definite D call. The V end lost 1 base, the J end lost 6 bases, and 18 bases lay between the germline ends. The CDR3 contains 16 residues. CDR1 and CDR2 (germline): MDHEN, SYDVKM. Here the CDR3 DNA reads TGTGCCAGCAGTTTATTGGGGATGGTCCCCCTGGATGGCTACACCTTC. Its translation: CASSLLGMVPLDGYTF.

Many counts were recorded for this clonotype. The chain recombines TRBV7-2 with TRBJ2-5, with 7 bases that match TRBD2. J gave up 2 bases and V 1 base, and 4 bases lay outside the gene matches. Germline CDR1 SGHTA, CDR2 FQGNSA. The CDR3 has 15 amino acids. CDR3 nucleotides: TGTGCCAGCAGCTTAGAGGCGGGGGTTCAAGAGACCCAGTACTTC. It translates to CASSLEAGVQETQYF.

This chain uses TRBV3-1 with TRBJ2-7; 7 bases match TRBD2. CDR1 is LGHDT and CDR2 is YNNKEL in the germline V gene (reference sequence). There are 14 residues in the CDR3. After removal of 4 bases from V and 4 bases from J, the junction contained 7 bases not matched to a gene. The CDR3 DNA reads TGTGCCAGCAGCCTCGGACTAGGGAGGTACGAGCAGTACTTC. As protein: CASSLGLGRYEQYF.

The sample holds many counts of this clonotype. The chain uses TRBV28 and TRBJ2-5, with 7 nucleotides matching TRBD2. The CDR3 length is 14 residues. Germline V gives CDR1 MDHEN, CDR2 SYDVKM. The V and J ends lost 5 bases and 1 base, in that order; junction bases with no gene match: 4. This CDR3 is CASSITSAQETQYF. For the CDR3, the DNA is TGTGCCAGCAGTATAACTAGCGCCCAAGAGACCCAGTACTTC.

This clonotype was seen repeatedly, ten times or more. V usage is TRBV10-3 and J usage is TRBJ1-5, with a tentative D call TRBD1 (6 bases). V was clipped by 0 bases and J by 2 bases, with 11 bases between them. CDR3 length: 16 residues. CDR1 and CDR2 from the germline V gene are ENHRY and SYGVKD. The chain's CDR3 is CAISESGGAGNQPQHF. CDR3 nucleotides: TGTGCCATCAGTGAGTCGGGGGGCGCGGGCAATCAGCCCCAGCATTTT.

This clonotype was found many times. V usage is TRBV3-1 and J usage is TRBJ2-7, with D uncertain. With 3 bases removed from V and 6 bases from J, the gap between germline ends came to 6 bases. Germline CDR1 and CDR2: LGHDT and YNNKEL (reference sequence). This CDR3 is 11 amino acids long. Here the CDR3 reads CASSQHREQYF. The CDR3 region has the DNA TGTGCCAGCAGCCAGCACCGCGAGCAGTACTTC.

This clonotype was seen many times. The chain combines TRBV7-2 with TRBJ2-5; D not certain. The CDR3 is made up of 13 amino acids. V was trimmed by 2 bases and J by 2 bases, leaving 6 bases between them. The germline CDR1 and CDR2 sequences are SGHTA and FQGNSA. For the CDR3, the DNA is TGTGCCAGCAGCTTAATGGGGCAAGAGACCCAGTACTTC. Protein product: CASSLMGQETQYF.

This clonotype occurred many times. The chain combines TRBV20-1 with TRBJ2-7; TRBD1 agrees at 9 bases. Germline V gene sequence: CDR1 DFQATT, CDR2 SNEGSKA (reference sequence). The CDR3 is 14 residues long. Trimming removed 6 bases from V and 3 bases from J; junction bases left unmatched: 9. The CDR3 loop reads CSAPPGTGIYEQYF. CDR3 DNA: TGCAGTGCCCCGCCCGGGACAGGGATCTACGAGCAGTACTTC.

This clonotype was seen many times. The chain joins TRBV6-1 to TRBJ1-1, with 9 nucleotides matching TRBD1. Germline V gene sequence: CDR1 MNHNS, CDR2 SASEGT. The CDR3 covers 13 residues. V was pared by 7 bases and J by 3 bases, with 3 bases of the junction left unmatched. The CDR3 here is CASTRTGDTEAFF. The DNA for the CDR3 is TGTGCCAGCACCCGGACAGGGGACACTGAAGCTTTCTTT.

This clonotype came up many times. The chain uses TRBV19 and TRBJ2-5, with D hard to call. The germline V gene has CDR1 LNHDA and CDR2 SQIVND (reference sequence). This CDR3 is built from 15 residues. V was pared by 3 bases and J by 5 bases, with 16 bases between. Here the CDR3 reads CASSMNLGMKETQYF. DNA for the CDR3: TGTGCCAGTAGTATGAATCTTGGGATGAAGGAGACCCAGTACTTC.

This clonotype was counted at least ten times. V gene TRBV6-1 combines with J gene TRBJ2-7, with 7 bases matching TRBD1. V gave up 6 bases and J gave up 2 bases; unmatched junction bases: 10. CDR1 MNHNS and CDR2 SASEGT come from the germline V gene. The CDR3 sequence is 15 residues long. CDR3 loop: CASSRDRTGTYEQYF. DNA of the CDR3: TGTGCCAGCAGCAGAGATCGGACAGGAACCTACGAGCAGTACTTC.

This chain connects TRBV28 to TRBJ2-7; D is undetermined. CDR1 is MDHEN, CDR2 SYDVKM, per germline. The CDR3 is made up of 16 amino acids. The V end was cut by 6 bases, the J end by 7 bases, with 25 bases between. CDR3 nucleotide sequence: TGTGCCAGCAGACCGACATGGTCCGGGCCTTTCGGAGAGCAGTACTTC. It encodes CASRPTWSGPFGEQYF. The variable domain in full, completed from reference TRBV28 and TRBJ2-7, reads DVKVTQSSRYLVKRTGEKVFLECVQDMDHENMFWYRQDPGLGLRLIYFSYDVKMKEKGDIPEGYSVSREKKERFSLILESASTNQTSMYLCASRPTWSGPFGEQYFGPGTRLTVT.

The CDR3 nucleotides are TGCAGTGAAAGAGGGAGACACCCCTACGAGCAGTACTTC. Protein product: CSERGRHPYEQYF. The chain is built from TRBV20-1 and TRBJ2-7; D might be TRBD2 (5 bases). Germline CDR1 DFQATT, CDR2 SNEGSKA (reference sequence). Trimming cost V 7 bases and J 2 bases, with 15 bases left between them. The CDR3 spans 13 residues.

This clonotype was seen at least ten times. The genes are TRBV12-3 or TRBV12-4 and TRBJ2-5, with TRBD1 identical over 10 bases. V dropped 7 bases and J dropped 2; count of bases not matched to a gene: 7. The CDR3 has 15 residues. CDR3 in amino acids: CASTEPGQGQETQYF. CDR3 DNA: TGTGCCAGCACTGAACCGGGACAGGGGCAAGAGACCCAGTACTTC.

Points on this clonotype: A much larger clone lies one base from this, so it may be a read error. This sequence joins TRBV27 and TRBJ1-1, with D possibly TRBD1 on 6 matching bases. The CDR3 loop spans 14 amino acids. V was shortened by 3 bases and J by 0 bases, with 8 bases between the two germline ends. Germline-derived CDR1 and CDR2 are MNHEY and SMNVEV (reference sequence). The CDR3 loop is CASSFWGLNTEAFF. The CDR3, as DNA: TGTGCCAGCAGTTTCTGGGGGCTGAACACTGAAGCTTTCTTT.

There are many counts of this clonotype. The chain has TRBV5-1 and TRBJ1-5; possible D gene TRBD1, 5 bases. Germline-derived CDR1 and CDR2 are SGHRS and YFSETQ. V shed 0 bases and J shed 5 bases, with 15 bases lying between them. This CDR3 comprises 16 residues. Written as DNA, the CDR3 is TGCGCCAGCAGCTTGGACCCGGGGCGATTCGATCAGCCCCAGCATTTT. Its translation is CASSLDPGRFDQPQHF.

A few counts support this clonotype. A read error may explain this, as a much larger clone is one base away. The chain uses TRBV19 and TRBJ1-1; TRBD1 agrees at 7 bases. Germline V CDR1 and CDR2: LNHDA, SQIVND (reference sequence). This CDR3 has 16 residues. CDR3 sequence (DNA): TGTGCCAGTGGGGCGTCAAGCCCGACAGGGTTACTTGAAACTTTCTTT. Protein sequence: CASGASSPTGLLETFF.

The chain employs TRBV29-1 and TRBJ1-1; D is undetermined. The CDR3 runs to 15 residues. Germline V gene lookup returns CDR1 SQVTM and CDR2 ANQGSEA. Trimming took off 6 bases at V and 1 base at J, with 18 bases between the two ends. CDR3 sequence (DNA): TGCAGCGTCCAGGAACCGCCAAGTCAGAACACTGAAGCTTTCTTT. It encodes CSVQEPPSQNTEAFF.

In this sample, this clonotype turned up many times. The chain recombines TRBV29-1 with TRBJ2-5; D is tentatively TRBD1 or TRBD2 (5 bases each). The CDR3 runs to 13 residues. CDR1 is SQVTM and CDR2 is ANQGSEA in the germline V gene. V was cut by 7 bases and J by 5 bases, with 17 bases left in between. CDR3 residues: CSAVGDLRETQYF. CDR3 coding DNA: TGCAGCGCCGTGGGGGACCTACGGGAGACCCAGTACTTC.

Ten or more counts support this clonotype. The rearrangement uses TRBV28 and TRBJ2-2, with 8 bases matching TRBD2. Looked up from germline, CDR1 is MDHEN and CDR2 is SYDVKM. The length of the CDR3 is 17 residues. The V segment lost 4 bases and the J segment 6 bases; nucleotides outside the gene matches: 13. The CDR3 here is CASSYRKTGGPAGELFF. The CDR3 DNA follows: TGTGCCAGCAGTTACAGAAAGACGGGGGGGCCCGCCGGGGAGCTGTTTTTT.

This clonotype was counted at least ten times. V is TRBV7-9 and J is TRBJ2-7; D not resolved. Per the germline V gene, CDR1 is SEHNR and CDR2 is FQNEAQ (reference sequence). Trimming pared 5 bases from V and 3 bases from J, leaving 14 bases between. This CDR3 is 14 amino acids long. The CDR3 sequence: CASSHRVNLYEQYF. DNA of the CDR3: TGTGCCAGCAGCCATAGGGTAAACCTCTACGAGCAGTACTTC.

This clonotype occurred a few times. This rearrangement joins TRBV18 to TRBJ2-7; possible D gene TRBD1, 6 bases. CDR1 KGHSH and CDR2 LQKENI come from the germline V gene. There are 15 residues in the CDR3. Trimming cost V 2 bases and J 6 bases, with 17 bases left between them. The CDR3 DNA is TGTGCCAGCTCACCAGAACAGGGTTTCGGGCTCGAGCAGTACTTC. Its protein is CASSPEQGFGLEQYF.

The J gene is TRBJ2-3, the V gene TRBV6-2 or TRBV6-3; maybe TRBD2 (5 bases). Trimming removed 4 bases at V and 5 bases at J, with 19 bases between. The CDR3 contains 16 residues. Germline CDR1 MNHEY, CDR2 SVGEGT. Here the CDR3 reads CASSWFVGDNEDTQYF. CDR3 coding DNA: TGTGCCAGCAGTTGGTTCGTGGGAGACAACGAAGATACGCAGTATTTT.

This clonotype has ten or more counts. The gene calls are TRBV6-2 or TRBV6-3 and TRBJ2-2; TRBD1 matches 7 bases. The CDR3 has 17 residues. Germline CDR1 reads MNHEY; CDR2 reads SVGEGT. Germline trimming cut 7 bases from V and 6 bases from J; bases unmatched to any gene: 17. The CDR3 nucleotides read TGTGCCAGCACCGGCCCTCGGGACAGAAGTTGGTCCGGGGAGCTGTTTTTT. Protein: CASTGPRDRSWSGELFF.

This clonotype was detected ten times or more. The chain joins TRBV27 to TRBJ2-7; TRBD2 agrees at 10 bases. Germline-derived CDR1 and CDR2 are MNHEY and SMNVEV (reference sequence). This CDR3 has 16 amino acids. V was clipped by 5 bases and J by 3 bases; unmatched bases: 10. The CDR3 region is CASSVLTSGIRYEQYF. The CDR3 DNA reads TGTGCCAGCAGTGTACTCACTAGCGGGATCCGCTACGAGCAGTACTTC.